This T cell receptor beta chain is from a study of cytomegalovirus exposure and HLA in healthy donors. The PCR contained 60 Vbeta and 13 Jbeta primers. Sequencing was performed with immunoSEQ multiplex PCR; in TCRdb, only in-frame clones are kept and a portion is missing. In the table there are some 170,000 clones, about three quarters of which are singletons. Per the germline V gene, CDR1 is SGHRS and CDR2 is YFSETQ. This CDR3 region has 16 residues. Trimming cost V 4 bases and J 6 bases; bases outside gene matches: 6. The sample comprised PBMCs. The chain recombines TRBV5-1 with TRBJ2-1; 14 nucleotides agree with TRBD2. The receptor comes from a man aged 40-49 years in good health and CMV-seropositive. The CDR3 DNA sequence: TGCGCCAGCAGCCCGACGGGACTAGCGGGGGTCAATGAGCAGTTCTTC. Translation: CASSPTGLAGVNEQFF.